A selection of T cell receptor beta chains follows, all from one sample in a study of shared clonotypes between healthy human individuals. Clones were sequenced by immunoSEQ multiplex PCR, and TCRdb holds only the in-frame ones, with some missing. The repertoire consists of under 2,500,000 clones, with approximately 94% occurring once and the leading ten covering roughly 0.13%. Sequenced input: naive CD4+ T cells sorted from blood. The receptor set was obtained from a man aged 18 to 30 in good health. CDR3s include the opening cysteine and the closing phenylalanine or tryptophan. The order of the fields is D gene, clone size, CDR3 length, J gene, V gene, CDR3 protein, CDR3 DNA. D genes are given only for firm matches. Size is omitted from some rows. Given values are once, few, many or a class for expanded clones.

>.|.|13|TRBJ1-6|TRBV30
CAWSGANNSPLHF
TGTGCCTGGAGTGGAGCGAATAATTCACCCCTCCACTTT
>.|.|16|TRBJ2-3|TRBV7-9
CASSRRQATSTDTQYF
TGTGCCAGCAGCAGAAGGCAGGCAACTAGCACAGATACGCAGTATTTT
>TRBD2|.|15|TRBJ2-3|TRBV5-1
CASIRGDVGTDTQYF
TGCGCCAGCATCCGGGGGGACGTGGGCACAGATACGCAGTATTTT
>.|.|14|TRBJ1-2|TRBV11-2
CASSTSPQNYGYTF
TGTGCCAGCAGCACTAGCCCACAGAACTATGGCTACACCTTC
>TRBD1|.|13|TRBJ1-6|TRBV28
CAINRGLVSPLHF
TGTGCCATTAACAGGGGGCTGGTCTCACCCCTCCACTTT
>TRBD2|.|16|TRBJ2-1|TRBV7-2
CASSLGPSGTYNEQFF
TGTGCCAGCAGCTTAGGGCCTAGCGGTACGTACAATGAGCAGTTCTTC
>TRBD2|.|14|TRBJ2-2|TRBV2
CASFGGAGTGELFF
TGTGCCAGTTTCGGGGGGGCTGGCACCGGGGAGCTGTTTTTT
>.|.|14|TRBJ2-3|TRBV30
CAWSVLRGTDTQYF
TGTGCCTGGAGTGTACTAAGGGGCACAGATACGCAGTATTTT
>TRBD1|.|14|TRBJ1-2|TRBV10-3
CAISPQGDGYGYTF
TGTGCCATCAGTCCTCAGGGGGATGGGTATGGCTACACCTTC
>TRBD1|.|15|TRBJ2-1|TRBV7-9
CASSSGTGEGNEQFF
TGTGCCAGCAGCTCCGGGACAGGGGAAGGCAATGAGCAGTTCTTC
>.|.|15|TRBJ2-2|TRBV2
CASSEGAPNTGELFF
TGTGCCAGCAGTGAGGGGGCGCCGAACACCGGGGAGCTGTTTTTT
>TRBD1|.|15|TRBJ2-1|TRBV5-4
CASSSRDRDGNEQFF
TGTGCCAGCAGCTCCCGGGACAGGGATGGCAATGAGCAGTTCTTC
>.|.|13|TRBJ2-7|TRBV2
CATSREIAYEQYF
TGTGCCACGTCGAGGGAAATTGCCTACGAGCAGTACTTC
>TRBD1|once|15|TRBJ1-1|TRBV19
CASSMPYTGGTEAFF
TGTGCCAGTAGTATGCCCTATACAGGGGGAACTGAAGCTTTCTTT
>.|once|17|TRBJ2-3|TRBV7-9
CASSSRQSSELTDTQYF
TGTGCCAGCAGCAGTCGACAGTCATCAGAACTCACAGATACGCAGTATTTT
>TRBD2|.|15|TRBJ2-5|TRBV2
CASMYLAGGQETQYF
TGTGCCAGCATGTACTTAGCGGGGGGCCAAGAGACCCAGTACTTC
>.|.|16|TRBJ2-2|TRBV4-2
CASSQDRYSNTGELFF
TGTGCCAGCAGCCAAGACAGGTATTCGAACACCGGGGAGCTGTTTTTT
>.|.|15|TRBJ1-5|TRBV19
CASSIRGFGNQPQHF
TGTGCCAGTAGTATTCGGGGTTTTGGGAATCAGCCCCAGCATTTT
>TRBD1|.|13|TRBJ1-1|TRBV6-5
CASRSGTGTEAFF
TGTGCCAGCAGGTCCGGGACAGGGACTGAAGCTTTCTTT
>.|.|15|TRBJ2-1|TRBV4-1
CASSPRAGLGNEQFF
TGCGCCAGCAGCCCGCGTGCGGGTCTCGGGAATGAGCAGTTCTTC
>.|.|14|TRBJ1-1|TRBV2
CASSGEIMNTEAFF
TGTGCCAGCAGTGGAGAGATCATGAACACTGAAGCTTTCTTT
>.|.|16|TRBJ1-1|TRBV6-5
CASSYWGRQQNTEAFF
TGTGCCAGCAGTTACTGGGGACGGCAGCAGAACACTGAAGCTTTCTTT
>TRBD2|.|15|TRBJ2-3|TRBV27
CASTRGGGFSDTQYF
TGTGCCAGTACGCGGGGCGGGGGATTTTCAGATACGCAGTATTTT
>.|.|12|TRBJ2-5|TRBV30
CAWKRDIQTQYF
TGTGCCTGGAAGCGGGACATACAGACCCAGTACTTC
>.|once|10|TRBJ2-1|TRBV20-1
CSASSPNQFF
TGCAGTGCTAGTTCCCCAAACCAGTTCTTC
>.|.|15|TRBJ2-1|TRBV11-3
CASSSRDLNDNEQFF
TGTGCCAGCAGCTCCCGGGACTTAAACGACAATGAGCAGTTCTTC
>.|.|13|TRBJ2-5|TRBV2
CASSPGTGQTQYF
TGTGCCAGCAGTCCGGGGACCGGGCAGACCCAGTACTTC
>.|.|17|TRBJ2-3|TRBV15
CATSRDRGGRQTDTQYF
TGTGCCACCAGCAGAGATCGAGGGGGGCGACAAACAGATACGCAGTATTTT
>.|.|12|TRBJ1-1|TRBV5-6
CASSVGPREAFF
TGTGCCAGCAGCGTGGGGCCTAGGGAAGCTTTCTTT
>.|.|12|TRBJ1-4|TRBV29-1
CSVQGVNEKLFF
TGCAGCGTTCAAGGGGTTAATGAAAAACTGTTTTTT
>.|.|18|TRBJ1-1|TRBV5-1
CASSLASLAQGQNTEAFF
TGCGCCAGCAGCTTGGCCAGCTTGGCACAGGGCCAAAACACTGAAGCTTTCTTT
>.|.|15|TRBJ2-3|TRBV11-3
CASSLYGTGTDTQYF
TGTGCCAGCAGCTTATATGGGACCGGGACAGATACGCAGTATTTT
>TRBD2|.|14|TRBJ2-7|TRBV30
CAWSAGGGSSFKYF
TGTGCCTGGAGTGCGGGAGGGGGGTCCTCCTTTAAGTACTTC
>.|.|17|TRBJ2-3|TRBV12-2
CASRFFPGQGHTDTQYF
TGTGCAAGTCGCTTCTTCCCGGGACAGGGACACACAGATACGCAGTATTTT
>.|.|11|TRBJ2-7|TRBV30
CACSLEGPQYF
TGTGCCTGTTCTTTAGAGGGGCCACAGTACTTC
>.|.|15|TRBJ2-7|TRBV18
CASSPPQGTRYEQYF
TGTGCCAGCTCACCACCGCAGGGAACCAGATACGAGCAGTACTTC
>TRBD2|.|13|TRBJ2-1|TRBV30
CASGLAGGQSKFF
TGTGCCTCAGGACTAGCGGGGGGCCAGTCAAAGTTCTTC
>TRBD2|.|13|TRBJ2-1|TRBV6-5
CASSPSGTIEQFF
TGTGCCAGCAGTCCGTCCGGGACTATTGAGCAGTTCTTC
>.|.|13|TRBJ2-4|TRBV2
CASSEEKKDIQYF
TGTGCCAGCAGTGAAGAGAAAAAGGACATTCAGTACTTC
>.|.|17|TRBJ2-4|TRBV18
CASSPWKGIKGGNIQYF
TGTGCCAGCTCACCGTGGAAGGGGATTAAGGGGGGAAACATTCAGTACTTC
>.|once|15|TRBJ2-5|TRBV5-1
CASSLFLGPQETQYF
TGCGCCAGCAGCTTGTTCCTCGGGCCACAAGAGACCCAGTACTTC
>.|.|16|TRBJ2-3|TRBV5-6
CASSGGSWPNTDTQYF
TGTGCCAGCAGCGGGGGATCCTGGCCGAACACAGATACGCAGTATTTT
>.|.|16|TRBJ2-7|TRBV21-1
CASSLRTQPDPYEQYF
TGTGCCAGCAGCCTTCGGACACAACCAGACCCCTACGAGCAGTACTTC
>.|.|11|TRBJ2-5|TRBV2
CASRQKETQYF
TGTGCCAGCAGACAGAAAGAGACCCAGTACTTC
>.|.|15|TRBJ1-6|TRBV6-1
CASSEAGLTLSPLHF
TGTGCCAGCAGTGAAGCGGGACTGACCCTTTCACCCCTCCACTTT
>.|.|12|TRBJ2-7|TRBV30
CAWSAGQGGKNF
TGTGCCTGGAGTGCCGGGCAGGGGGGGAAAAACTTC
>.|.|13|TRBJ1-5|TRBV5-1
CASSTEGTQPQHF
TGCGCCAGCAGCACGGAGGGGACTCAGCCCCAGCATTTT
>.|.|13|TRBJ1-2|TRBV18
CASSPGLGYGYTF
TGTGCCAGCTCACCAGGTTTAGGCTATGGCTACACCTTC
>TRBD2|.|18|TRBJ2-2|TRBV11-2
CASSLEALAGVLPGELFF
TGTGCCAGCAGCTTAGAGGCCCTAGCGGGGGTTTTACCCGGGGAGCTGTTTTTT
>TRBD1|.|16|TRBJ2-5|TRBV7-6
CASSWGTGGTGETQYF
TGTGCCAGCAGCTGGGGGACAGGGGGTACTGGTGAGACCCAGTACTTC